Presented here are 25 T cell receptor beta chains from one specimen sequenced in a study of tumor-infiltrating lymphocytes in primary liver carcinoma. Extraction of RNA together with DNA used roughly 18-32 mg of unsorted bulk tissue. The template, approximately 500 ng total RNA, yielded TCR beta cDNA made with a constant-region primer. Three nested multiplex PCR rounds of slightly modified ARM-PCR generated TCR beta libraries. TRBV1-TRBV30 forward and Cbeta reverse primers drove the first two approximately 11-cycle rounds. TCRdb reanalysed the multiplex PCR reads using MiXCR and keeps one entry per CDR3 protein. Altogether approximately 40,000 distinct CDR3 sequences are present, roughly 74% being singletons, with the ten largest covering approximately 15%. What was sequenced was liver tumor tissue from sampling region 4. The subset was: tumor region T4, right-lateral pole. The receptors derive from a man aged 35 to 55 with primary liver carcinoma and hepatitis B virus infection.

About this clonotype itself: One junction end does not reproduce the germline sequence, and a read error may be involved. V and J are TRBV11-2 and TRBJ2-7; no definite D call. Looked up from germline, CDR1 is SGHAT and CDR2 is FQNNGV. This CDR3 has 14 amino acids. In nucleotides, the CDR3 is TGTGCAAGCAGCTTAGATCTACAAGCCTACGAGCACTACTTC. It is translated as CASSLDLQAYEHYF.

Concerning this clonotype: Mismatch with germline at one junction end may stem from a read error. The chain combines TRBV4-2 with TRBJ2-1; 10 bases match TRBD1. The CDR3 consists of 16 residues. CDR1 and CDR2 from the germline V gene are LGHNA and YNFKEQ. CDR3 in DNA: TGTGCCAACAGCTATGCCGGGGGACAGGGGAACAATGAGCAGTTCTTC. Translation gives CANSYAGGQGNNEQFF.

On this clonotype itself: A read error may account for a junction end that differs from germline. The CDR3 sequence is CAISAARGTGEPFF. Written as DNA, the CDR3 is TGTGCCATCTCAGCCGCCCGAGGGACCGGGGAGCCGTTTTTT. The chain employs TRBV6-6 and TRBJ2-2; D assignment may be TRBD1 or TRBD2 (5 bases each). Per germline, CDR1 MNHNY and CDR2 SVGAGI (reference sequence). This CDR3 spans 14 amino acids.

Remarks on this clonotype: Mismatch with germline at one junction end may stem from a read error. The chain is built from TRBV4-2 and TRBJ2-2; 10 nucleotides line up with TRBD2. CDR1 and CDR2 from the germline V gene are LGHNA and YNFKEQ. The CDR3 extends over 17 amino acids. The CDR3 region has the DNA TGTGTCAGCAGCCAAGGGGGCCTAGCGGGAGATTTCGGGGAGCTGTCTTTC. Amino acid sequence: CVSSQGGLAGDFGELSF.

V is TRBV4-2 and J is TRBJ2-1; 14 nucleotides match TRBD2. This CDR3 is 16 amino acids long. Looked up from germline, CDR1 is LGHNA and CDR2 is YNFKEQ. V trimming: 3 bases; J trimming: 6 bases; junction bases outside the gene matches: 4. The CDR3 DNA follows: TGTGCCAGCAGCCAGATGACTAGCGGGAGGGTCAATGAGCAGTTCTTC. Protein product: CASSQMTSGRVNEQFF.

Details on this clonotype: One junction end does not reproduce the germline sequence, and a read error may be involved. The V and J genes are TRBV6-2 or TRBV6-3 and TRBJ1-2; D is unresolved. The CDR3 consists of 14 residues. Per the germline V gene, CDR1 is MNHEY and CDR2 is SVGEGT. CDR3 amino acids: CASNSGPMNYGCTF. The CDR3 coding sequence is TGTGCCAGCAACTCCGGACCAATGAATTATGGCTGCACCTTC.

About this clonotype: As the CDR3 is not closed by the conserved phenylalanine or tryptophan, this likely results from a read error. The chain has TRBV11-1 and TRBJ2-7; D possibly corresponds to TRBD2 (6 bases). The V gene's germline CDR1 is SGHAT and CDR2 FQDESV (reference sequence). CDR3 length: 15 amino acids. This chain's CDR3 is CVSSLTGSGEYEQYS. Written as DNA, the CDR3 is TGTGTCAGCAGCTTAACGGGATCGGGAGAATACGAGCAGTACTCG.

On this clonotype: A much bigger clone sits one base away, suggesting this may be a read error. The chain links TRBV9 to TRBJ2-5; D gene ambiguous. This CDR3 has 12 amino acids. Trimming removed 4 bases at V and 7 bases at J, with 11 bases between. In germline, CDR1 is SGDLS, CDR2 YYNGEE. CDR3 protein: CASSSSAVTQYF. The CDR3 DNA reads TGTGCCAGCAGCTCGAGCGCAGTGACCCAGTACTTC.

To note about this clonotype: It is likely a read error, because the conserved phenylalanine at the end of the CDR3 is missing. The chain combines TRBV5-6 with TRBJ2-7; weak D call: TRBD2 (5 bases). There are 13 residues in the CDR3. Trimming removed 4 bases from V and 6 bases from J, with 14 bases in between. Germline V gene data show CDR1 as SGHDT and CDR2 as YYEEEE. CDR3 residues: CASSPQLEGEQYN. Written as DNA, the CDR3 is TGTGCCAGCAGCCCACAACTAGAGGGCGAGCAGTACAAC.

As to this clonotype: The junction and the germline gene differ at one end; a read error may be behind it. The chain has TRBV12-3 or TRBV12-4 and TRBJ2-7; 7 nucleotides agree with TRBD1. The CDR3 consists of 14 residues. CDR3 sequence reads: CDSSLVTGAYEQYF. In DNA, the CDR3 is TGTGACAGCAGTTTGGTAACAGGGGCCTACGAGCAGTACTTC.

The CDR3 here is CASSLVGAEDLYEQYF. The CDR3 region has the DNA TGCGCCAGCAGCTTGGTCGGAGCGGAAGACCTCTACGAGCAGTACTTC. This chain uses TRBV5-1 with TRBJ2-7; possibly TRBD2 for D (5 bases). The germline V gene encodes CDR1 SGHRS and CDR2 YFSETQ. The CDR3 is made up of 16 amino acids. Trimming left V 0 bases short and J 3 bases short, with 16 bases between. Complete variable domain (other parts from reference TRBV5-1 and TRBJ2-7): KAGVTQTPRYLIKTRGQQVTLSCSPISGHRSVSWYQQTPGQGLQFLFEYFSETQRNKGNFPGRFSGRQFSNSRSEMNVSTLELGDSALYLCASSLVGAEDLYEQYFGPGTRLTVT.

V usage is TRBV5-1 and J usage is TRBJ2-2; weak D call: TRBD2 (5 bases). The germline V and J ends were trimmed by 3 bases and 3 bases, with 12 bases remaining between them. This CDR3 is 15 amino acids long. Germline CDR1 reads SGHRS; CDR2 reads YFSETQ. The CDR3 is CASSWETVDTGELFF. In DNA form, the CDR3 reads TGCGCCAGCAGCTGGGAGACGGTGGACACCGGGGAGCTGTTTTTT. The full variable domain, with the rest looked up from reference TRBV5-1 and TRBJ2-2, is KAGVTQTPRYLIKTRGQQVTLSCSPISGHRSVSWYQQTPGQGLQFLFEYFSETQRNKGNFPGRFSGRQFSNSRSEMNVSTLELGDSALYLCASSWETVDTGELFFGEGSRLTVL.

Points on this clonotype: Given the absence of the conserved phenylalanine or tryptophan at the CDR3 end, a read error is likely. The DNA is omitted, as the CDR3 cannot be located on it reliably, and the CDR3 follows TCRdb's listing. The V call is TRBV11-3, the J call TRBJ1-1. Germline V gene lookup returns CDR1 SGHNT and CDR2 YENEEA. The CDR3 sequence runs 12 residues, both termini included. Here the CDR3 reads CASSLDHTEVFS.

With regard to this clonotype: One end of the junction does not line up with germline, which may come from a read error. This rearrangement joins TRBV11-2 to TRBJ2-7, with D possibly being TRBD2 (5 bases). Germline assignment: CDR1 SGHAT and CDR2 FQNNGV. The CDR3 totals 14 residues. The CDR3 bases are TGTGCCGGCAGCTCTAGCAGGAACTCTTACGAGCAGTACTTT. Protein: CAGSSSRNSYEQYF. Full variable domain (outside the CDR3, taken from reference TRBV11-2 and TRBJ2-7): EAGVAQSPRYKIIEKRQSVAFWCNPISGHATLYWYQQILGQGPKLLIQFQNNGVVDDSQLPKDRFSAERLKGVDSTLKIQPAKLEDSAVYLCAGSSSRNSYEQYFGPGTRLTVT.

A note on this clonotype: A junction end diverges from the germline sequence, so it may reflect a read error. The chain uses TRBV5-1 and TRBJ2-1; D might be TRBD1 or TRBD2, each matching 5 bases. The CDR3 is 13 residues long. Germline CDR1 is SGHRS and CDR2 is YFSETQ. CDR3 in amino acids: CASSSTGPAEQFF. In nucleotides, the CDR3 is TGCGCTAGCAGCTCGACGGGACCAGCTGAGCAGTTCTTC.

The V call is TRBV20-1, the J call TRBJ2-3; tentative D call: TRBD2 (6 bases). The CDR3 runs to 15 residues. Germline V CDR1 and CDR2: DFQATT, SNEGSKA (reference sequence). Trimming removed 1 base at V and 2 bases at J, with 13 bases between. The CDR3 DNA is TGCAGTGCTAGAGTGGGAGCGGGTCTCACAGATACGCAGTATTTT. Residues: CSARVGAGLTDTQYF.

This clonotype has only a few counts. The CDR3 region has the DNA TGTGCCAGCAGCTTACGAGGGGGCACCGGGGAGCTGTTTTTT. Residues: CASSLRGGTGELFF. This sequence joins TRBV7-3 and TRBJ2-2; D is perhaps TRBD1 (6 bases). Germline loops: CDR1 SGHTA, CDR2 FQGTGA. This CDR3 region has 14 residues. Trimming stripped 2 bases from V and 4 bases from J, with 8 bases between.

The rearrangement uses TRBV12-3 or TRBV12-4 and TRBJ2-6; D is unclear. The ends were cut back, 6 bases at V and 1 base at J, with 13 bases in the middle. This CDR3 is built from 16 residues. In DNA, the CDR3 is TGTGCCAGCAGGCCAGCGTACATATCTGGGGCCAACGTCCTGACTTTC. This codes for CASRPAYISGANVLTF.

With respect to this clonotype: No conserved phenylalanine or tryptophan ends this CDR3, so it is likely a read error. This chain joins TRBV12-3 or TRBV12-4 and TRBJ1-5, with 7 bases that match TRBD1. V dropped 6 bases and J dropped 4; count of bases not matched to a gene: 9. The CDR3 consists of 15 residues. CDR3 in DNA: TGTGCCAGCAGACTGACAGGGCTACCAAATCAGCCCCAGCATCTT. It codes for CASRLTGLPNQPQHL.

Note on this clonotype: The junction departs from germline at one end; a sequencing error may be responsible. CDR3 protein: CASSLTSGMIPGSCF. DNA of the CDR3: TGTGCCAGCAGCTTGACTAGCGGGATGATACCGGGGAGCTGTTTT. The gene calls are TRBV11-3 and TRBJ2-2; 11 bases match TRBD2. Germline lookup yields CDR1 SGHNT and CDR2 YENEEA. The CDR3 is 15 residues long.

This clonotype was picked up many times. Possible read error: a much larger clone is one base away. The chain employs TRBV7-8 and TRBJ2-7; D might be TRBD2 (5 bases). The CDR3 extends over 18 amino acids. Deletions cut 8 bases from V and 3 bases from J, with 29 bases between. Germline CDR1 and CDR2: SGHVS and FQNEAQ. CDR3 DNA: TGTGCCAGCCACCGAACACCACCCGGAGGCAGCTGGAACTACGAGCAGTACTTC. It translates to CASHRTPPGGSWNYEQYF.

Regarding this clonotype: The conserved phenylalanine or tryptophan is not found at the CDR3 terminus, so this likely reflects a read error. This chain connects TRBV29-1 to TRBJ2-7; perhaps D is TRBD1 or TRBD2 (5 bases each). The CDR3 is made up of 16 amino acids. With 7 bases removed from V and 2 bases from J, the gap between germline ends came to 24 bases. Germline loops: CDR1 SQVTM, CDR2 ANQGSEA. The CDR3 loop reads CSDMTCGTGTPYEQYL. CDR3 nucleotides: TGCAGCGACATGACATGTGGGACCGGCACTCCCTACGAGCAGTACTTA.

The rearrangement uses TRBV11-1 and TRBJ2-4; either TRBD1 or TRBD2 may supply D (6 bases each). Germline loops: CDR1 SGHAT, CDR2 FQDESV (reference sequence). The V and J ends lost 4 bases and 4 bases respectively, with 20 bases between them. This CDR3 is built from 17 residues. CDR3 DNA sequence: TGTGCCAGCAGCTATCCCGGGAGTGGCGGGACAAAAAACATTCAGTACTTC. This translates into CASSYPGSGGTKNIQYF.

This clonotype qualifies as medium-sized. A much larger clone lies one base from this, so it may be a read error. The chain links TRBV4-2 to TRBJ1-4, with no clear D. This CDR3 spans 13 amino acids. Per the germline V gene, CDR1 is LGHNA and CDR2 is YNFKEQ. The CDR3 sequence: CASSQPHREKPFF. The CDR3 DNA sequence: TGTGCCAGCAGCCAGCCCCACCGTGAAAAACCGTTTTTT.

The gene calls are TRBV7-8 and TRBJ2-4; D unresolved. Germline CDR1 and CDR2: SGHVS and FQNEAQ. The ends were cut back, 1 base at V and 14 bases at J, with 30 bases in the middle. This CDR3 is 18 amino acids long. The CDR3 bases are TGTGCCAGCAGCTTAGGGTGGCGGTCGCGTTCGGGCAAAAATATTAAGTACTTC. It translates to CASSLGWRSRSGKNIKYF.